Each of the 10 T cell receptor beta chains below was sequenced from the same sample in a study of T cells after yellow fever vaccination. In TCRdb, the 5' RACE reads were re-called with MiXCR into one record per CDR3 protein. In the table there are 350,000 to 450,000 distinct CDR3 sequences, over 15% of which are singletons. Sample: PBMCs, taken before the yellow fever booster vaccination. The receptors stem from a man younger than 30 who received the YFV17D yellow fever vaccine.

This clonotype was recorded a few times. The CDR3: CASTYNGPPGELFF. The CDR3 nucleotides are TGTGCCAGCACCTATAACGGTCCCCCCGGGGAGCTGTTTTTT. The V gene is TRBV5-6, the J gene TRBJ2-2; D unresolved. The germline CDR1 and CDR2 sequences are SGHDT and YYEEEE. V dropped 6 bases and J dropped 6 bases, with 15 bases sitting between them. The CDR3 is made up of 14 amino acids.

This clonotype was observed many times. V gene TRBV7-2 combines with J gene TRBJ1-3; no clear D gene. In germline, CDR1 is SGHTA, CDR2 FQGNSA. V dropped 5 bases and J dropped 0 bases, with 11 bases sitting between them. There are 15 residues in the CDR3. The CDR3 bases are TGTGCCAGCAGCCCAGGTCGGAGCTCTGGAAACACCATATATTTT. Amino acid sequence: CASSPGRSSGNTIYF. The full variable domain, its missing parts supplied by reference TRBV7-2 and TRBJ1-3, is GAGVSQSPSNKVTEKGKDVELRCDPISGHTALYWYRQSLGQGLEFLIYFQGNSAPDKSGLPSDRFSAERTGGSVSTLTIQRTQQEDSAVYLCASSPGRSSGNTIYFGEGSWLTVV.

The rearrangement uses TRBV6-5 and TRBJ2-3; 14 bases agree with TRBD2. After removal of 7 bases from V and 4 bases from J, the junction contained 10 bases not matched to a gene. CDR3 length: 17 amino acids. Germline CDR1 and CDR2: MNHEY and SVGAGI. The CDR3 region is CASTREQGLAGADTQYF. CDR3 DNA: TGTGCCAGCACGCGAGAACAGGGACTAGCGGGGGCAGATACGCAGTATTTT.

The chain recombines TRBV11-2 with TRBJ2-7; possibly TRBD2 for D (5 bases). V lost 3 bases and J lost 2, with 8 bases in between. The CDR3 sequence is 13 residues long. CDR1 and CDR2 (germline): SGHAT, FQNNGV. DNA of the CDR3: TGTGCCAGCAGCTTTATCGGGGCCTACGAGCAGTACGTC. This translates into CASSFIGAYEQYV.

The chain carries TRBV6-2 or TRBV6-3 and TRBJ2-6, with a weak D call TRBD1 (6 bases). With 7 bases removed from V and 0 bases from J, the gap between germline ends came to 16 bases. Germline CDR1 reads MNHEY; CDR2 reads SVGEGT. The CDR3 is made up of 17 amino acids. CDR3 sequence reads: CASTAGVQISGANVLTF. The CDR3 DNA follows: TGTGCCAGCACCGCAGGGGTCCAAATCTCTGGGGCCAACGTCCTGACTTTC.

This clonotype was recorded a few times. The V and J genes are TRBV7-8 and TRBJ1-2; 8 nucleotides match TRBD1. CDR1 is SGHVS, CDR2 FQNEAQ, per germline. The CDR3 is made up of 16 amino acids. The junction had 13 bases not matched to a gene; V was cut back by 4 bases and J by 6 bases. The chain's CDR3 is CASSSPPDRAGDGYTF. The CDR3, as DNA: TGTGCCAGCAGCTCGCCACCGGACAGGGCGGGCGATGGCTACACCTTC.

The chain combines TRBV20-1 with TRBJ2-5, with a possible D match to TRBD2 (5 bases). V was cut by 0 bases and J by 5 bases, with 13 bases left in between. The CDR3 is 14 amino acids. Germline CDR1 and CDR2: DFQATT and SNEGSKA (reference sequence). CDR3 protein: CSARETGWAETQYF. The CDR3, as DNA: TGCAGTGCTAGAGAGACGGGGTGGGCGGAGACCCAGTACTTC.

This clonotype occurred a few times. The rearrangement links TRBV12-3 or TRBV12-4 to TRBJ1-5; maybe TRBD1 (6 bases). CDR3 length equals 15 residues. V lost 4 bases, J lost 0 bases, and 10 bases lay in between. The CDR3 loop reads CASSWTANSNQPQHF. The CDR3 DNA follows: TGTGCCAGCAGTTGGACAGCTAATAGCAATCAGCCCCAGCATTTT.

The V and J genes are TRBV12-3 or TRBV12-4 and TRBJ2-3; no firm D call. V lost 3 bases, J lost 2 bases, and 6 bases lay in between. The length of the CDR3 is 13 residues. For the CDR3, the DNA is TGTGCCAGCAGTTTTGGACCCACAGATACGCAGTATTTT. The encoded protein is CASSFGPTDTQYF.

V is TRBV3-1 and J is TRBJ1-5, with a possible D match to TRBD1 (6 bases). The CDR3 extends over 16 amino acids. V was cut by 0 bases and J by 2 bases, with 11 bases left in between. Germline V gene lookup returns CDR1 LGHDT and CDR2 YNNKEL (reference sequence). CDR3 sequence (DNA): TGTGCCAGCAGCCAAGATCTTGGGGGCGGCAATCAGCCCCAGCATTTT. It translates to CASSQDLGGGNQPQHF.